What follows are 32 T cell receptor beta chains derived from one specimen sequenced in a study of cytomegalovirus exposure and HLA in healthy donors (dated by TCRdb to about 2017). The protocol used for the library was the immunoSEQ multiplex PCR assay. A mixture of 60 forward primers for TCR Vbeta segments and 13 reverse primers for TCR Jbeta segments was used in the multiplex PCR. TCRdb mirrors the immuneACCESS table, restricted to in-frame sequences. Some clones are absent from its copies; in checked studies, under half trace to an unresolved V gene, and the reason for the others is unknown. The sample records about 130,000 clones, roughly four fifths of which are singletons. The top ten clones comprise around 2% of the sample. Input material: PBMCs. Every receptor here comes from a woman aged 45-65 years in good health and CMV-seronegative.

The chain uses TRBV19 and TRBJ1-5; no clear D. Per the germline V gene, CDR1 is LNHDA and CDR2 is SQIVND (reference sequence). This CDR3 has 14 residues. V lost 6 bases, J lost 2 bases, and 11 bases lay in between. CDR3 sequence reads: CASRGRRRNQPQHF. The CDR3 region has the DNA TGTGCCAGTAGGGGGAGGAGGCGCAATCAGCCCCAGCATTTT. Complete variable domain (other parts from reference TRBV19 and TRBJ1-5): DGGITQSPKYLFRKEGQNVTLSCEQNLNHDAMYWYRQDPGQGLRLIYYSQIVNDFQKGDIAEGYSVSREKKESFPLTVTSAQKNPTAFYLCASRGRRRNQPQHFGDGTRLSIL.

V gene TRBV6-6 combines with J gene TRBJ2-7; 14 bases align to TRBD2. The CDR3 is 14 residues long. The J segment lost 5 bases and the V segment lost 7 bases, leaving 4 bases of the junction unmatched. CDR1 and CDR2 from the germline V gene are MNHNY and SVGAGI (reference sequence). In DNA form, the CDR3 reads TGTGCCAGCACCCGACTAGCGGGAGGGAACGAGCAGTACGTC. Translating gives CASTRLAGGNEQYV.

The chain employs TRBV7-3 and TRBJ2-1; 12 bases line up with TRBD1. J gave up 9 bases and V 9 bases, and 9 bases lay outside the gene matches. The germline CDR1 and CDR2 sequences are SGHTA and FQGTGA. The CDR3 has 14 residues. In DNA form, the CDR3 reads TGTGCCAGTAGTGGGGACAGGGGGCCAGGTGAGCAGTTCTTC. This sequence encodes CASSGDRGPGEQFF.

The V call is TRBV4-1, the J call TRBJ2-3; TRBD2 matches 7 bases. Germline-derived CDR1 and CDR2 are MGHRA and YSYEKL. Germline trimming cut 4 bases from V and 2 bases from J; bases unmatched to any gene: 12. The CDR3 is 17 residues long. The DNA of the CDR3 is TGCGCCAGCAGCCGAATCCGGGGGGTTGGGGACACAGATACGCAGTATTTT. Translating gives CASSRIRGVGDTDTQYF.

DNA for the CDR3: TGTGCCATTGCGCGCGGGAGTCCCGCCTACGAGCAGTACTTC. This codes for CAIARGSPAYEQYF. This chain connects TRBV6-5 to TRBJ2-7, with 7 nucleotides matching TRBD2. Losses at the gene ends were 10 bases for V and 2 bases for J; bases not matched to a gene: 11. CDR3 length equals 14 residues. Germline CDR1 reads MNHEY; CDR2 reads SVGAGI.

The chain recombines TRBV19 with TRBJ2-1; 10 bases line up with TRBD1. The CDR3 totals 15 residues. The junction had 6 bases not matched to a gene; V was cut back by 3 bases and J by 7 bases. In germline, CDR1 is LNHDA, CDR2 SQIVND (reference sequence). The CDR3 nucleotides read TGTGCCAGTAGTATTATGACAGGGGGCGTGAATGAGCAGTTCTTC. It yields the protein CASSIMTGGVNEQFF. Full variable domain (remainder filled in from reference TRBV19 and TRBJ2-1): DGGITQSPKYLFRKEGQNVTLSCEQNLNHDAMYWYRQDPGQGLRLIYYSQIVNDFQKGDIAEGYSVSREKKESFPLTVTSAQKNPTAFYLCASSIMTGGVNEQFFGPGTRLTVL.

V gene TRBV7-6 combines with J gene TRBJ2-7; TRBD2 matches at 9 bases. The CDR3 spans 19 residues. CDR1 and CDR2 (germline): SGHVS, FNYEAQ. With 4 bases clipped from V and 2 bases from J, the junction kept 18 bases outside the gene matches. CDR3 protein: CASSYGLGATSGEAYEQYV. The DNA of the CDR3 is TGTGCCAGCAGCTACGGACTTGGGGCGACTAGCGGAGAAGCCTACGAGCAGTACGTC.

The chain is built from TRBV5-1 and TRBJ2-5; 7 nucleotides align to TRBD1. V shed 2 bases and J 2 bases; nucleotides not matched to a gene: 3. The CDR3 length is 14 residues. CDR1 is SGHRS and CDR2 is YFSETQ in the germline V gene. This CDR3 reads CASSFPGQQETQYF. CDR3 nucleotide sequence: TGCGCCAGCAGCTTCCCGGGACAGCAAGAGACCCAGTACTTC.

The V and J genes are TRBV19 and TRBJ1-5; 8 nucleotides agree with TRBD1. Germline values: CDR1 LNHDA, CDR2 SQIVND (reference sequence). CDR3 length: 15 residues. The ends lost 4 bases at V and 4 bases at J; junction bases unmatched: 6. CDR3 loop: CASSRGTGPNQPQHF. The CDR3 DNA is TGTGCCAGTAGTAGAGGGACAGGCCCTAATCAGCCCCAGCATTTT.

The chain carries TRBV18 and TRBJ2-5, with 8 nucleotides matching TRBD1. In germline, CDR1 is KGHSH, CDR2 LQKENI. There are 14 residues in the CDR3. Trimming removed 3 bases from V and 6 bases from J; junction bases left unmatched: 6. The CDR3 coding sequence is TGTGCCAGCTCACCCCAGACAGGGGCTAAGACCCAGTACTTC. Translation gives CASSPQTGAKTQYF.

This chain joins TRBV7-9 and TRBJ2-5; TRBD2 matches 7 bases. Germline V lookup: CDR1 SEHNR, CDR2 FQNEAQ (reference sequence). The V gene end was trimmed by 5 bases and the J gene end by 3 bases; junction bases not matched to a gene: 15. The CDR3 consists of 17 residues. This CDR3 reads CASSVRGSGKGKETQYF. DNA of the CDR3: TGTGCCAGCAGCGTTCGTGGCAGCGGGAAAGGAAAAGAGACCCAGTACTTC.

The CDR3 is CASSPGQLIEAFF. The CDR3 coding sequence is TGTGCCAGCAGTCCGGGACAGCTGATCGAAGCTTTCTTT. This chain connects TRBV25-1 to TRBJ1-1, with 7 positions matching TRBD1. Per germline, CDR1 MGHDK and CDR2 SYGVNS. Trimming took 5 bases from V and 8 from J; bases not matched to a gene: 8. The CDR3 covers 13 residues. Filled out from reference TRBV25-1 and TRBJ1-1, the complete variable domain reads EADIYQTPRYLVIGTGKKITLECSQTMGHDKMYWYQQDPGMELHLIHYSYGVNSTEKGDLSSESTVSRIRTEHFPLTLESARPSHTSQYLCASSPGQLIEAFFGQGTRLTVV.

This clone was detected a few times. This chain uses TRBV28 with TRBJ2-3, with no clear D. The CDR3 consists of 12 residues. Germline CDR1 reads MDHEN; CDR2 reads SYDVKM. The V gene lost 5 bases and the J gene lost 2 bases, with 5 bases spanning the gap. CDR3 sequence (DNA): TGTGCCAGCAGTCTCTCCACAGATACGCAGTATTTT. It translates to CASSLSTDTQYF.

The chain links TRBV7-2 to TRBJ2-2, with TRBD2 matching 10 bases. From germline, CDR1 is SGHTA and CDR2 FQGNSA. The CDR3 covers 15 residues. With 6 bases clipped from V and 4 bases from J, the junction kept 5 bases outside the gene matches. CDR3 in DNA: TGTGCCAGCAGTTATATAGCGGGAGGCACCGGGGAGCTGTTTTTT. The encoded protein is CASSYIAGGTGELFF.

The CDR3 DNA reads TGTGCCAGCTCACACTCCCTAGCGGGAGAGGGGATTAACACAGATACGCAGTATTTT. This sequence encodes CASSHSLAGEGINTDTQYF. This sequence joins TRBV18 and TRBJ2-3; TRBD2 matches 10 bases. Looked up from germline, CDR1 is KGHSH and CDR2 is LQKENI. The trim removed 4 bases at V and 2 bases at J, leaving 15 bases unmatched. The CDR3 is made up of 19 amino acids.

J is TRBJ2-3 and V is TRBV9; TRBD2 agrees at 9 bases. Germline CDR1 and CDR2: SGDLS and YYNGEE. V lost 6 bases and J lost 5; bases outside the gene matches: 10. This CDR3 has 15 residues. CDR3 nucleotides: TGTGCCAGCAATCTCGTCGCGGGAGGGATAGATACGCAGTATTTT. Its protein product is CASNLVAGGIDTQYF.

The genes are TRBV29-1 and TRBJ2-7, with D unclear. CDR1 SQVTM and CDR2 ANQGSEA come from the germline V gene. The CDR3 has 14 residues. V gave up 6 bases and J gave up 0 bases, with 15 bases separating them. The CDR3 DNA reads as TGCAGCGTGGCCACCAGGCCGAGCTCCTACGAGCAGTACTTC. This codes for CSVATRPSSYEQYF.

V is TRBV4-1 and J is TRBJ2-3, with 8 bases lining up with TRBD2. CDR3 length: 19 residues. CDR1 and CDR2 from the germline V gene are MGHRA and YSYEKL. V lost 0 bases, J lost 1 base, and 12 bases stayed unmatched. Here the CDR3 reads CASSQDPQVELAGTDTQYF. As DNA, the CDR3 is TGCGCCAGCAGCCAAGACCCCCAGGTAGAACTAGCGGGCACAGATACGCAGTATTTT.

The chain carries TRBV25-1 and TRBJ1-2; 8 bases are shared with TRBD1. Trimming removed 4 bases from V and 5 bases from J; junction bases left unmatched: 9. This CDR3 has 15 amino acids. Germline CDR1 reads MGHDK; CDR2 reads SYGVNS. The chain's CDR3 is CASSAPETGEYGYTF. In DNA form, the CDR3 reads TGTGCCAGCAGTGCCCCCGAGACAGGGGAATATGGCTACACCTTC.

A few counts support this clone. The chain couples TRBV30 to TRBJ1-4; D remains unclear. Germline V CDR1 and CDR2: GTSNPN, SVGIG (reference sequence). This CDR3 has 12 amino acids. V shed 1 base and J shed 7 bases, with 7 bases lying between them. The CDR3 DNA reads as TGTGCCTGGAGTGGGGCACGTGAAAAACTGTTTTTT. Amino acid sequence: CAWSGAREKLFF. Full variable domain (remainder filled in from reference TRBV30 and TRBJ1-4): SQTIHQWPATLVQPVGSPLSLECTVEGTSNPNLYWYRQAAGRGLQLLFYSVGIGQISSEVPQNLSASRPQDRQFILSSKKLLLSDSGFYLCAWSGAREKLFFGSGTQLSVL.

This sequence joins TRBV28 and TRBJ2-7; tentative D call: TRBD2 (5 bases). The CDR3 sequence is 11 residues long. Germline values: CDR1 MDHEN, CDR2 SYDVKM. V shed 6 bases and J shed 3 bases, with 6 bases lying between them. DNA of the CDR3: TGTGCCAGCAGGGGGAGCTACGAGCAGTACTTC. It specifies CASRGSYEQYF.

The V gene is TRBV19, the J gene TRBJ2-1; tentatively, D is TRBD2 (6 bases). The CDR3 has 18 amino acids. V dropped 0 bases and J dropped 12 bases, with 27 bases sitting between them. Per germline, CDR1 LNHDA and CDR2 SQIVND (reference sequence). CDR3: CASSIDVTLGGVWDAQFF. CDR3 in DNA: TGTGCCAGTAGTATAGACGTCACATTGGGGGGAGTATGGGATGCGCAGTTCTTC.

This sequence joins TRBV4-3 and TRBJ2-3; tentative D call: TRBD2 (7 bases). The V gene lost 1 base and the J gene lost 2 bases, with 16 bases spanning the gap. CDR1 LGHNA and CDR2 YSLEER come from the germline V gene. This CDR3 is built from 17 residues. CDR3: CASSQVSPGDYTDTQYF. The CDR3 DNA reads TGCGCCAGCAGCCAAGTCTCCCCAGGGGACTACACAGATACGCAGTATTTT.

The sample holds a few counts of this clone. The J gene is TRBJ1-4, the V gene TRBV4-2; TRBD1 agrees at 7 bases. Germline CDR1 is LGHNA and CDR2 is YNFKEQ. Unmatched junction bases numbered 5, after V lost 3 bases and J lost 4 bases. The CDR3 has 15 residues. The CDR3 DNA is TGTGCCAGCAGCCAGACAGGGCAAGGTAATGAAAAACTGTTTTTT. Translation gives CASSQTGQGNEKLFF.

This chain links TRBV4-2 with TRBJ1-4; 7 positions agree with TRBD1. Germline CDR1 reads LGHNA; CDR2 reads YNFKEQ. The CDR3 contains 14 residues. The V segment lost 3 bases and the J segment 8 bases; nucleotides outside the gene matches: 6. The chain's CDR3 is CASSHTGAGEKLFF. CDR3 DNA: TGTGCCAGCAGCCACACAGGGGCGGGGGAAAAACTGTTTTTT.

This chain links TRBV7-6 with TRBJ2-1, with 7 bases fitting TRBD2. Germline loops: CDR1 SGHVS, CDR2 FNYEAQ. Trimming cost V 1 base and J 5 bases; bases outside gene matches: 8. There are 16 residues in the CDR3. CDR3 protein: CASSLGGLDFDNEQFF. DNA of the CDR3: TGTGCCAGCAGCTTAGGCGGACTAGATTTCGACAATGAGCAGTTCTTC.

The chain links TRBV11-2 to TRBJ2-1, with a possible D match to TRBD1 (6 bases). This CDR3 region has 15 residues. Germline V gene data show CDR1 as SGHAT and CDR2 as FQNNGV. Deletions cut 8 bases from V and 0 bases from J, with 14 bases between. CDR3 residues: CASYTRGSSYNEQFF. The CDR3 nucleotides read TGTGCCAGCTATACGAGGGGGAGCTCCTACAATGAGCAGTTCTTC.

This chain joins TRBV19 and TRBJ2-1; 10 bases map to TRBD2. The V gene end was trimmed by 3 bases and the J gene end by 10 bases; junction bases not matched to a gene: 12. Germline V gives CDR1 LNHDA, CDR2 SQIVND (reference sequence). The CDR3 contains 16 residues. CDR3 residues: CASSMGALAGVKEQFF. CDR3 DNA sequence: TGTGCCAGTAGTATGGGCGCCCTAGCGGGAGTTAAGGAGCAGTTCTTC.

The chain recombines TRBV7-3 with TRBJ1-1; maybe TRBD1 (5 bases). Germline CDR1 is SGHTA and CDR2 is FQGTGA. The CDR3 contains 15 residues. Trimming left V 1 base short and J 4 bases short, with 13 bases between. The CDR3 DNA reads as TGTGCCAGCAGCTTAAAGCAGGGCAGGGTCACTGAAGCTTTCTTT. This gives the protein CASSLKQGRVTEAFF. The full variable domain, its missing parts supplied by reference TRBV7-3 and TRBJ1-1, is GAGVSQTPSNKVTEKGKYVELRCDPISGHTALYWYRQSLGQGPEFLIYFQGTGAADDSGLPNDRFFAVRPEGSVSTLKIQRTERGDSAVYLCASSLKQGRVTEAFFGQGTRLTVV.

This clone occurred once. The V gene is TRBV12-5, the J gene TRBJ1-2; D ambiguous. This CDR3 region has 13 residues. Per germline, CDR1 LGHNT and CDR2 FRNRAP. V was shortened by 5 bases and J by 8 bases, with 15 bases between the two germline ends. CDR3 residues: CASGPPAFAGYTF. CDR3 nucleotides: TGTGCTAGTGGTCCCCCTGCGTTTGCGGGCTACACCTTC.

The V call is TRBV10-3, the J call TRBJ2-2; 7 bases map to TRBD2. J gave up 0 bases and V 6 bases, and 4 bases lay outside the gene matches. CDR3 length equals 15 residues. The germline gives CDR1 ENHRY, CDR2 SYGVKD. The CDR3: CAISPGTTNTGELFF. In DNA form, the CDR3 reads TGTGCCATCAGCCCCGGGACTACGAACACCGGGGAGCTGTTTTTT.

The chain joins TRBV19 to TRBJ1-1; 8 bases line up with TRBD1. CDR1 and CDR2 (germline): LNHDA, SQIVND (reference sequence). This CDR3 comprises 12 residues. The junction had 4 bases not matched to a gene; V was cut back by 3 bases and J by 10 bases. CDR3 region: CASSIATGGAFF. CDR3 in DNA: TGTGCCAGTAGTATTGCCACAGGGGGAGCTTTCTTT.